Below, 28 T cell receptor beta chains from the same sample are listed, as sequenced in a study of blood T cell repertoires in COVID-19. Measured with immunoSEQ multiplex PCR; TCRdb has only the in-frame clones, and not every one. The sample contains around 80,000 clones, 65% to 85% of which appear only once. Sequences were obtained from peripheral blood. Receptor source: a woman aged 80 or older with acute or convalescent COVID-19.

This chain connects TRBV5-6 to TRBJ2-3, with no clear D. Germline assignment: CDR1 SGHDT and CDR2 YYEEEE. There are 16 residues in the CDR3. V lost 4 bases to trimming and J lost 1 base, with 16 bases between them. In DNA, the CDR3 is TGTGCCAGCAGCCCGATAAAGCTAGTCGGCACAGATACGCAGTATTTT. As protein: CASSPIKLVGTDTQYF.

V usage is TRBV21-1 and J usage is TRBJ1-1; the table's D call TRBD1 went unverified against the DNA. TRBV21-1 is assigned pseudogene status. There are 14 residues in the CDR3. The CDR3 loop is CASSRDMMNTEAFF. As DNA, the CDR3 is TGTGCCAGCAGCAGGGACATGATGAACACTGAAGCTTTCTTT.

V gene TRBV27 combines with J gene TRBJ1-1; D is ambiguous. Germline V gene data show CDR1 as MNHEY and CDR2 as SMNVEV (reference sequence). The CDR3 runs to 16 residues. V shed 5 bases and J shed 0 bases, with 16 bases lying between them. In DNA, the CDR3 is TGTGCCAGCAGTCTGAGACCACAGACCCTGAACACTGAAGCTTTCTTT. Its protein is CASSLRPQTLNTEAFF.

The V call is TRBV11-3, the J call TRBJ1-4; 11 nucleotides agree with TRBD1. The germline V gene encodes CDR1 SGHNT and CDR2 YENEEA. The CDR3 runs 14 residues. The V gene end was trimmed by 5 bases and the J gene end by 10 bases; junction bases not matched to a gene: 6. The CDR3 protein is CASSPGTGGRKLFF. CDR3 sequence (DNA): TGTGCCAGCAGCCCCGGGACAGGGGGACGAAAACTGTTTTTT.

The chain uses TRBV7-2 and TRBJ1-4; perhaps TRBD1 as D (5 bases). This CDR3 spans 15 amino acids. V was clipped by 5 bases and J by 7 bases, with 17 bases between them. Germline V gives CDR1 SGHTA, CDR2 FQGNSA. The CDR3 here is CASSNGGQGGEKLFF. CDR3 DNA: TGTGCCAGCAGCAACGGAGGGCAGGGAGGTGAAAAACTGTTTTTT.

This sequence joins TRBV6-2 or TRBV6-3 and TRBJ1-1; possibly TRBD1 for D (6 bases). Germline V CDR1 and CDR2: MNHEY, SVGEGT. Trimming took off 5 bases at V and 7 bases at J, with 11 bases between the two ends. The CDR3 is 12 amino acids. CDR3 loop: CASSITGLEAFF. As DNA, the CDR3 is TGTGCCAGCAGTATAACAGGGCTTGAAGCTTTCTTT.

V and J are TRBV6-6 and TRBJ1-5, with D possibly TRBD1 on 6 matching bases. Trimming removed 8 bases at V and 0 bases at J, with 14 bases between. The V gene's germline CDR1 is MNHNY and CDR2 SVGAGI (reference sequence). The CDR3 covers 15 residues. The CDR3 here is CASSYREGSNQPQHF. The CDR3 region has the DNA TGTGCCAGCTCCTACAGGGAGGGTAGCAATCAGCCCCAGCATTTT.

V and J are TRBV7-9 and TRBJ1-4, with TRBD1 identical over 7 bases. Germline lookup yields CDR1 SEHNR and CDR2 FQNEAQ (reference sequence). V shed 5 bases and J 6 bases; nucleotides not matched to a gene: 6. The CDR3 is made up of 14 amino acids. CDR3 nucleotide sequence: TGTGCCAGCAGCCTAGAGGGGGCACATGAAAAACTGTTTTTT. Its protein is CASSLEGAHEKLFF.

This sequence joins TRBV27 and TRBJ1-2; D remains unclear. Trimming took 3 bases from V and 2 from J, leaving 16 bases between them. Per germline, CDR1 MNHEY and CDR2 SMNVEV (reference sequence). CDR3 length: 16 amino acids. DNA for the CDR3: TGTGCCAGCAGTTTTATGAGGGCCAACGCAAACTATGGCTACACCTTC. Translated: CASSFMRANANYGYTF.

This clone was seen a single time. J is TRBJ2-4 and V is TRBV30; D perhaps matches TRBD1 (6 bases). CDR1 GTSNPN and CDR2 SVGIG come from the germline V gene (reference sequence). Deletions cut 3 bases from V and 7 bases from J, with 19 bases between. The CDR3 length is 15 residues. The CDR3 here is CAWSRQAGEGNIQYF. The CDR3 bases are TGTGCCTGGAGCCGACAGGCAGGAGAGGGGAACATTCAGTACTTC.

The chain carries TRBV4-3 and TRBJ2-3, with a weak D call TRBD2 (6 bases). Trimming shortened V by 0 bases and J by 6 bases, and 16 bases separated the two germline ends. CDR3 length equals 16 residues. Germline V lookup: CDR1 LGHNA, CDR2 YSLEER. The CDR3 spells CASSQEALLGGDTQYF. The CDR3 DNA follows: TGCGCCAGCAGCCAAGAGGCTCTATTGGGGGGTGATACGCAGTATTTT.

The chain recombines TRBV30 with TRBJ1-5; D uncertain. This CDR3 region has 15 residues. V was pared by 2 bases and J by 3 bases, with 14 bases between. Germline V gene lookup returns CDR1 GTSNPN and CDR2 SVGIG (reference sequence). CDR3 sequence (DNA): TGTGCCTGGAGTCGTACGTCAGGTACCAATCAGCCCCAGCATTTT. Encoded protein: CAWSRTSGTNQPQHF. The entire variable domain, with the rest obtained from reference TRBV30 and TRBJ1-5, is as follows: SQTIHQWPATLVQPVGSPLSLECTVEGTSNPNLYWYRQAAGRGLQLLFYSVGIGQISSEVPQNLSASRPQDRQFILSSKKLLLSDSGFYLCAWSRTSGTNQPQHFGDGTRLSIL.

The chain recombines TRBV7-8 with TRBJ2-6; weak D call: TRBD1 (5 bases). V lost 1 base, J lost 2 bases, and 6 bases lay in between. The germline V gene has CDR1 SGHVS and CDR2 FQNEAQ. The CDR3 loop spans 15 amino acids. CDR3 sequence: CASSLGGAGANVLTF. The CDR3 DNA reads as TGTGCCAGCAGCTTAGGGGGCGCTGGGGCCAACGTCCTGACTTTC.

The rearrangement uses TRBV5-1 and TRBJ2-7, with 15 nucleotides matching TRBD2. This CDR3 spans 17 amino acids. After removal of 1 base from V and 2 bases from J, the junction contained 4 bases not matched to a gene. In germline, CDR1 is SGHRS, CDR2 YFSETQ. The CDR3 DNA is TGCGCCAGCAGCTTGTTAGGACTAGCGGGGGGGACCTACGAGCAGTACTTC. Translating it yields CASSLLGLAGGTYEQYF.

This clone is a singleton in its sample. This chain links TRBV3-1 (or the pseudogene TRBV3-2) with TRBJ2-5, with TRBD2 identical over 7 bases. The J segment lost 2 bases and the V segment lost 6 bases, leaving 3 bases of the junction unmatched. Per the germline V gene, CDR1 is LGHDT and CDR2 is YNNKEL (reference sequence). The CDR3 extends over 13 amino acids. As DNA, the CDR3 is TGTGCCAGCAGTCGAGCGGGGCAAGAGACCCAGTACTTC. Its translation: CASSRAGQETQYF.

The chain couples TRBV5-1 to TRBJ2-5, with 10 nucleotides matching TRBD2. Germline CDR1 and CDR2: SGHRS and YFSETQ. V lost 4 bases and J lost 5; bases outside the gene matches: 2. This CDR3 is 13 amino acids long. The CDR3 protein is CASSPSGGETQYF. CDR3 DNA sequence: TGCGCCAGCAGCCCTAGCGGGGGTGAGACCCAGTACTTC.

The chain joins TRBV5-1 to TRBJ2-1; TRBD2 matches at 8 bases. The length of the CDR3 is 17 residues. Germline CDR1 SGHRS, CDR2 YFSETQ. J gave up 7 bases and V 0 bases, and 12 bases lay outside the gene matches. Written as DNA, the CDR3 is TGCGCCAGCAGCTTGGCCGGGGGACGGGGGGGCCGGAATGAGCAGTTCTTC. Translating it yields CASSLAGGRGGRNEQFF. Variable domain in full (rest from reference TRBV5-1 and TRBJ2-1): KAGVTQTPRYLIKTRGQQVTLSCSPISGHRSVSWYQQTPGQGLQFLFEYFSETQRNKGNFPGRFSGRQFSNSRSEMNVSTLELGDSALYLCASSLAGGRGGRNEQFFGPGTRLTVL.

The rearrangement joins TRBV28 to TRBJ1-5; the match to TRBD1 covers 10 bases. The CDR3 loop spans 14 amino acids. Per the germline V gene, CDR1 is MDHEN and CDR2 is SYDVKM. Trimming at V came to 9 bases and at J to 6 bases, leaving 8 bases not matched to a gene. The CDR3 sequence: CASLGQGGGQPQHF. The CDR3 DNA reads TGTGCCAGTTTAGGACAGGGGGGAGGTCAGCCCCAGCATTTT.

J is TRBJ1-2 and V is TRBV27; 9 nucleotides agree with TRBD1. V was clipped by 4 bases and J by 5 bases; unmatched bases: 5. The CDR3 loop spans 14 amino acids. Germline lookup yields CDR1 MNHEY and CDR2 SMNVEV (reference sequence). CDR3 sequence (DNA): TGTGCCAGCAGTTCTGGGACAGGGTTGTATGGCTACACCTTC. Protein sequence: CASSSGTGLYGYTF.

This clone was seen a handful of times. The chain has TRBV28 and TRBJ2-3, with 12 nucleotides matching TRBD2. The germline V gene has CDR1 MDHEN and CDR2 SYDVKM. The CDR3 totals 19 residues. With V trimmed by 2 bases and J by 1 base, 10 bases remained unmatched. The chain's CDR3 is CASSLPRGLAGYGTDTQYF. The CDR3 coding sequence is TGTGCCAGCAGTTTACCCCGCGGACTAGCGGGATACGGCACAGATACGCAGTATTTT.

This sequence joins TRBV30 and TRBJ1-3; TRBD1 matches at 7 bases. V shed 0 bases and J 4 bases; nucleotides not matched to a gene: 6. Looked up from germline, CDR1 is GTSNPN and CDR2 is SVGIG (reference sequence). The CDR3 has 15 amino acids. In DNA, the CDR3 is TGTGCCTGGAGTGTACTGAGGGGGCTCGGAAACACCATATATTTT. Encoded protein: CAWSVLRGLGNTIYF.

This chain links TRBV10-2 with TRBJ2-5; D gene ambiguous. The ends were cut back, 7 bases at V and 7 bases at J, with 16 bases in the middle. Germline V lookup: CDR1 WSHSY, CDR2 SAAADI. CDR3 length equals 13 residues. This CDR3 is CASTAAPHGTQYF. The CDR3 coding sequence is TGCGCCAGCACGGCGGCCCCACATGGGACCCAGTACTTC.

This chain joins TRBV6-5 and TRBJ2-7, with unresolved D. The germline V gene encodes CDR1 MNHEY and CDR2 SVGAGI. The CDR3 contains 14 residues. Trimming stripped 0 bases from V and 4 bases from J, with 10 bases between. As DNA, the CDR3 is TGTGCCAGCAGTTACTCGCTCAGATCTTACGAGCAGTACTTC. This translates into CASSYSLRSYEQYF.

This clone was counted only a few times. The chain joins TRBV18 to TRBJ1-1, with D possibly being TRBD1 (5 bases). Germline CDR1 reads KGHSH; CDR2 reads LQKENI. This CDR3 contains 14 residues. Deletions cut 4 bases from V and 3 bases from J, with 12 bases between. CDR3 nucleotide sequence: TGTGCCAGCTCACGCGCATTAGGGGACACTGAAGCTTTCTTT. Its protein product is CASSRALGDTEAFF.

The chain carries TRBV30 and TRBJ1-5; maybe TRBD1 (5 bases). In germline, CDR1 is GTSNPN, CDR2 SVGIG (reference sequence). Trimming pared 3 bases from V and 0 bases from J, leaving 12 bases between. The CDR3 covers 15 residues. As DNA, the CDR3 is TGTGCCTGGAGGGGGGGAGGATATAGCAATCAGCCCCAGCATTTT. Its protein is CAWRGGGYSNQPQHF.

The rearrangement uses TRBV18 and TRBJ2-5; a weak D match, TRBD2 (6 bases). Germline CDR1 reads KGHSH; CDR2 reads LQKENI. Trimming left V 3 bases short and J 3 bases short, with 11 bases between. This CDR3 is 14 amino acids long. This CDR3 is CASSPGSGEETQYF. The CDR3 region has the DNA TGTGCCAGCTCACCGGGTTCGGGGGAAGAGACCCAGTACTTC.

This clone was recorded once. This CDR3 reads CASSWGPTDTQYF. The CDR3 DNA is TGCGCCAGCAGCTGGGGCCCCACAGATACGCAGTATTTT. This rearrangement joins TRBV10-1 to TRBJ2-3; a possible D gene is TRBD1 (5 bases). CDR3 length: 13 residues. V lost 6 bases and J lost 2, with 9 bases in between. Germline V lookup: CDR1 WNHNN, CDR2 SYGVQD (reference sequence).

This clone has a single count. The rearrangement uses TRBV28 and TRBJ1-2; possible D gene TRBD1, 6 bases. CDR1 and CDR2 from the germline V gene are MDHEN and SYDVKM. The CDR3 has 11 residues. V lost 9 bases to trimming and J lost 2 bases, with 7 bases between them. The CDR3 coding sequence is TGTGCCAGTACAGGGAACTATGGCTACACCTTC. Its translation: CASTGNYGYTF.